This T cell receptor beta chain is drawn from a study of neoadjuvant anti-PD-1 for oral cavity cancer. Study-level points and caveats: Higher pretreatment Treg/Th17 ratios tracked higher pretreatment blood clonality.

There are a few counts of this clone. Its target is not known. The patients had HPV-negative, locally advanced oral cavity squamous cell carcinoma. Data came from immunoSEQ multiplex PCR; TCRdb stores just in-frame clones and leaves some out. The profile shows about 9,300 clones, over 50% of them singletons. The sequence came from a person aged 40 to 85 with oral cavity squamous cell carcinoma. Sequences were derived from tumor tissue, sampled before nivolumab (anti-PD-1) treatment.

The CDR3 loop is CASSHHGELFF. The DNA of the CDR3 is TGTGCCAGCAGCCACCACGGGGAGCTGTTTTTT. The rearrangement uses TRBV14 and TRBJ2-2, with no clear D. Germline V lookup: CDR1 SGHDN, CDR2 FVKESK. CDR3 length equals 11 residues. Trimming removed 3 bases at V and 7 bases at J, with 3 bases between.